This T cell receptor beta chain was obtained from a study of blood T cell repertoires in COVID-19. This clone was picked up a small number of times. Produced via immunoSEQ multiplex PCR; TCRdb's table is partial and in-frame only. The data show some 220,000 clones, around 83% seen once. Trimming removed 9 bases at V and 5 bases at J, with 20 bases between. The CDR3 spans 15 residues. Per germline, CDR1 SGHDT and CDR2 YYEEEE. This chain links TRBV5-6 with TRBJ2-2, with D perhaps matching TRBD2 (7 bases). The source of this sequence is a woman between 65 and 79 years old with COVID-19, enrolled during active disease. Sequenced input: peripheral blood. The DNA for the CDR3 is TGTGCCACCTTTTCGGGGGGCAAGAGGACCGGGGAGCTGTTTTTT. Translated: CATFSGGKRTGELFF.